The rows below give T cell receptor beta chains drawn from one sample of a study of cytomegalovirus exposure and HLA in healthy donors. TCRdb's table, derived via immunoSEQ multiplex PCR, lists solely in-frame clones and lacks some. The table records approximately 160,000 clones, 65% to 70% of them present only once. Sequencing was carried out using PBMCs. The origin of the receptors is a woman aged 18-30 years in good health and CMV-seropositive. Both conserved end residues are part of each CDR3. D genes are given only for firm matches. Rows may omit the clone size; those that give it use once, few, many or a size class.

V gene	clone size	J gene	D gene	CDR3 DNA	CDR3 protein
TRBV15	NA	TRBJ1-3	NA	TGTGCCACCAGCACCCAGATAACAGCGGGTGGTGGCTCTGGAAACACCATATATTTT	CATSTQITAGGGSGNTIYF
TRBV2	NA	TRBJ2-1	TRBD2	TGTGCCAGCAGACCCCTCTCGGGAGGGTACAATGAGCAGTTCTTC	CASRPLSGGYNEQFF
TRBV29-1	NA	TRBJ2-7	TRBD1	TGCAGCGTCACCGGGACAGGGGACGAGCAGTACTTC	CSVTGTGDEQYF
TRBV7-2	NA	TRBJ2-3	TRBD1	TGTGCCAGCAGCCGTGGACAGGGGACACGTACGCAGTATTTT	CASSRGQGTRTQYF
TRBV19	NA	TRBJ1-2	TRBD1	TGTGCCAGTAGTATCCCACGACAGGGGGCCCAAAGAGCTAACTATGGCTACACCTTC	CASSIPRQGAQRANYGYTF
TRBV18	NA	TRBJ2-3	TRBD1	TGTGCCAGCTCACCGGCAGGGGGCCAGGGAGATACGCAGTATTTT	CASSPAGGQGDTQYF
TRBV30	NA	TRBJ2-5	NA	TGTGCCTGGAGTGCAGGGGATTTGGAGACCCAGTACTTC	CAWSAGDLETQYF
TRBV6-6	NA	TRBJ2-2	TRBD1	TGTGCCAGCACCTTGACAGGGGGTGTCGCCGGGGAGCTGTTTTTT	CASTLTGGVAGELFF
TRBV2	few	TRBJ2-3	NA	TGTGCCAGCAGTGAATGGGAGATGTATACGCAGTATTTT	CASSEWEMYTQYF
TRBV28	NA	TRBJ2-3	TRBD1	TGTGCCAGCAATCCTTGGGACAGGAAATTTTTAGGCACAGATACGCAGTATTTT	CASNPWDRKFLGTDTQYF
TRBV7-2	NA	TRBJ1-5	NA	TGTGCCAGCAGCCTCGGCCCAGGTTGGGGCAATCAGCCCCAGCATTTT	CASSLGPGWGNQPQHF
TRBV28	NA	TRBJ1-3	TRBD1	TGTGCCAGCAGCCGAGCTCGACAGGGGAGCTCTGGAAACACCATATATTTT	CASSRARQGSSGNTIYF
TRBV4-1	NA	TRBJ2-7	NA	TGCGCCAGCAGCCAAGATCGAGTGGCAGCAGGCTCCTACGAGCAGTACTTC	CASSQDRVAAGSYEQYF
TRBV9	NA	TRBJ2-5	NA	TGTGCCAGCAGCGTAGAAGAGCGGGTCGAGACCCAGTACTTC	CASSVEERVETQYF
TRBV6-5	NA	TRBJ2-3	NA	TGTGCCAGCAGTTACTCGGCGGTCCCCACAGATACGCAGTATTTT	CASSYSAVPTDTQYF
TRBV27	few	TRBJ2-4	TRBD2	TGTGCCAGCAGTTTAACCTTCCTTTCTAGCGGGGAAAACATTCAGTACTTC	CASSLTFLSSGENIQYF
TRBV18	few	TRBJ2-6	TRBD2	TGTGCCAGCTCACCACGGAAGGGACTAGCGGGAGAGGCTGGGGCCAACGTCCTGACTTTC	CASSPRKGLAGEAGANVLTF
TRBV6-4	NA	TRBJ2-1	TRBD2	TGTGCCAGCAGTGACAGGACTAGCGGGGGGGATGAGCAGTTCTTC	CASSDRTSGGDEQFF
TRBV19	NA	TRBJ1-2	NA	TGTGCCAGTGAGTACGGCTATGGCTACACCTTC	CASEYGYGYTF
TRBV18	NA	TRBJ2-7	TRBD1	TGTGCCAGCTTAGTGGACAGGGGTGACGAGCAGTACTTC	CASLVDRGDEQYF
TRBV6-6	NA	TRBJ1-5	NA	TGTGCCAGCAGTTCAGCAGAGGGTAATCAGCCCCAGCATTTT	CASSSAEGNQPQHF
TRBV19	NA	TRBJ2-1	TRBD1	TGTGCCAGTAGTTCCCCCTCCGGGACAGGGAGGAATGAGCAGTTCTTC	CASSSPSGTGRNEQFF
TRBV2	NA	TRBJ1-1	NA	TGTGCCAGCCGGGAGTACACTGAAGCTTTCTTT	CASREYTEAFF
TRBV7-9	NA	TRBJ2-5	TRBD1	TGTGCCAGCAGCTGGGACAGGGGGCCTATGAGGGAGACCCAGTACTTC	CASSWDRGPMRETQYF
TRBV12-5	NA	TRBJ2-3	TRBD2	TGTGCTAGTGGTCTCCTCTTGGGACTAGCGGTCACAGATACGCAGTATTTT	CASGLLLGLAVTDTQYF
TRBV6-5	NA	TRBJ2-5	NA	TGTGCCAGCAGTTACTCGATGGGGGGGGCGATTCAGTACTTC	CASSYSMGGAIQYF
TRBV30	NA	TRBJ2-3	NA	TGTGCCTGGAGGGCTGGAGGGGGCGCAGATACACAGTATTTT	CAWRAGGGADTQYF
TRBV4-2	NA	TRBJ2-1	TRBD2	TGTGCCAGCAGCCAGCAGACTAGCGGGGTTCATGAGCAGTTCTTC	CASSQQTSGVHEQFF
TRBV10-2	NA	TRBJ2-1	NA	TGCGCCAGCAGGGGGGTAACCCAGGGGATCCATGAGCAGTTCTTC	CASRGVTQGIHEQFF
TRBV5-1	NA	TRBJ1-1	NA	TGCGCCAGCAGCTTGGGGGAGGGGACTGAAGCTTTCTTT	CASSLGEGTEAFF
TRBV7-9	once	TRBJ1-3	NA	TGTGCCAGCAGCTTAGTTTCCCAAGGAAACACCATATATTTT	CASSLVSQGNTIYF
TRBV6-1	few	TRBJ1-3	TRBD1	TGTGCCAGCAGTGCCGGGACAGGGCCTGGAAACACCATATATTTT	CASSAGTGPGNTIYF
TRBV5-8	NA	TRBJ2-7	NA	TGTGCCAGCAGCTTCCCAGGAGGGCACGAGCAGTACTTC	CASSFPGGHEQYF
TRBV9	NA	TRBJ2-1	NA	TGTGCCAGCAGCGTAACCGGGGGGCTTTACAATGAGCAGTTCTTC	CASSVTGGLYNEQFF
TRBV18	NA	TRBJ1-2	NA	TGTGCCAGCTCACCTTCTGGAGGGCGCGGCTATGGCTACACCTTC	CASSPSGGRGYGYTF
TRBV4-1	NA	TRBJ2-7	TRBD2	TGCGCCAGCAGCCAAGACCATAGCGGGGGGACCTGGGAGCAGTACTTC	CASSQDHSGGTWEQYF
TRBV2	NA	TRBJ2-7	NA	TGTGCCAGCAGTGGGTCAGACTTCCCAAAATCCTACGAGCAGTACTTC	CASSGSDFPKSYEQYF